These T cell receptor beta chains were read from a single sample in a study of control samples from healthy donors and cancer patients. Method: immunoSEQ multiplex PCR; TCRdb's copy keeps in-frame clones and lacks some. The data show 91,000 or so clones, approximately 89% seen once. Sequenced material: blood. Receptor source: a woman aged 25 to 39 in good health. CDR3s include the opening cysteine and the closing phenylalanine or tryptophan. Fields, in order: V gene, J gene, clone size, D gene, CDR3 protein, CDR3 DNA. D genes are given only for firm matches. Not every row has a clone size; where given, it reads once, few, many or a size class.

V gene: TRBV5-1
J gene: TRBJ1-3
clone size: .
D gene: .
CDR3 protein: CASSLGDGAGNTIYF
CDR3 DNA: TGCGCCAGCAGCCTCGGGGACGGAGCTGGAAACACCATATATTTT

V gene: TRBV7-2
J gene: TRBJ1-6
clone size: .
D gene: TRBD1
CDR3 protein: CASSFQGQGYSPLHF
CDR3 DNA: TGTGCCAGCAGCTTTCAGGGACAGGGTTATTCACCCCTCCACTTT

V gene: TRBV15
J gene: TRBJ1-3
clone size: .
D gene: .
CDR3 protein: CATSRDRAAGNTIYF
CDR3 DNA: TGTGCCACCAGCAGAGACAGGGCGGCGGGAAACACCATATATTTT

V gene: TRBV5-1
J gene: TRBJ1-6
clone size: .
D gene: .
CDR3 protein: CASRPGFDNSPLHF
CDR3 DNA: TGCGCCAGCAGACCAGGGTTCGATAATTCACCCCTCCACTTT

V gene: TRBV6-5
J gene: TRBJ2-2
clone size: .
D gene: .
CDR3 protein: CASSFGGPRAGELFF
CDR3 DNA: TGTGCCAGCAGCTTTGGAGGGCCTCGGGCCGGGGAGCTGTTTTTT

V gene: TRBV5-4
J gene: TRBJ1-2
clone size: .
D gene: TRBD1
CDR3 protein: CASNHQGANYGYTF
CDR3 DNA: TGTGCCAGCAACCATCAGGGGGCGAACTATGGCTACACCTTC

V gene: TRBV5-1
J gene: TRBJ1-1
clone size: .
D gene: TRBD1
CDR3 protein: CASSLGAGGRDTEAFF
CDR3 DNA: TGCGCCAGCAGCTTGGGGGCAGGGGGCAGAGACACTGAAGCTTTCTTT

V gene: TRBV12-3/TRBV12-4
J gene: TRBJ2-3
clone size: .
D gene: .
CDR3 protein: CASSDPNTQYF
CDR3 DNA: TGTGCCAGCAGTGATCCGAATACGCAGTATTTT

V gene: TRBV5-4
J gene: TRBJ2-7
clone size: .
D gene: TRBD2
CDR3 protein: CASSSTSGSFHEQYF
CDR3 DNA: TGTGCCAGCAGCTCCACTAGCGGGAGTTTCCACGAGCAGTACTTC

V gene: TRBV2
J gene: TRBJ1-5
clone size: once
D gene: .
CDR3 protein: CASSEQAGMGQPQHF
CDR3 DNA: TGTGCCAGCAGTGAACAGGCTGGGATGGGTCAGCCCCAGCATTTT

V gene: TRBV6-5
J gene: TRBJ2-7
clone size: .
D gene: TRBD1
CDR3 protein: CASMDRDYEQYF
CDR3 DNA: TGTGCCAGCATGGACAGGGACTACGAGCAGTACTTC

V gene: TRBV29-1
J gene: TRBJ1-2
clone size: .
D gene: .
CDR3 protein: CSVEGSQAVGLSYGYTF
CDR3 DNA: TGCAGCGTTGAAGGTAGTCAGGCGGTGGGGCTTAGCTATGGCTACACCTTC

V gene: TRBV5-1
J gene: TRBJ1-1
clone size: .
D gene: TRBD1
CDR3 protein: CASSLVDRGATEAFF
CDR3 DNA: TGCGCCAGCAGCTTGGTGGACAGGGGGGCAACTGAAGCTTTCTTT

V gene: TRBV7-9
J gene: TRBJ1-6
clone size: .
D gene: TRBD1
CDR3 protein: CAGQGPNNSPLHF
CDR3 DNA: TGTGCCGGACAGGGTCCCAATAATTCACCCCTCCACTTT

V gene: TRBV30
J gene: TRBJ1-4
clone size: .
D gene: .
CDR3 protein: CAYARGSVNEKLFF
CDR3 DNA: TGTGCCTACGCAAGAGGGTCGGTTAATGAAAAACTGTTTTTT

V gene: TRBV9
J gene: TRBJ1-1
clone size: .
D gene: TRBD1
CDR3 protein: CASSASGQANTEAFF
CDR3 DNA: TGTGCCAGCAGCGCCAGCGGACAGGCGAACACTGAAGCTTTCTTT

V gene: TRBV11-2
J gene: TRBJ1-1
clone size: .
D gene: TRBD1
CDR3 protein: CASSSGQGRSEAFF
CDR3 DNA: TGTGCCAGCAGCTCCGGACAGGGCAGATCTGAAGCTTTCTTT

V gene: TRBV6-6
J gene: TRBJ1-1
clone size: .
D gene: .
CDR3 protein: CASSYSAGATEAFF
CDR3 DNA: TGTGCCAGCAGTTACTCGGCAGGGGCCACTGAAGCTTTCTTT

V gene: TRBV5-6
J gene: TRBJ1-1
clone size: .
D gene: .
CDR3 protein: CASSLRGMAFF
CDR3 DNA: TGTGCCAGCAGCTTGAGGGGAATGGCTTTCTTT

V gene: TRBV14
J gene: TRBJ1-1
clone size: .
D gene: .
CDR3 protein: CASSQDLGTVEAFF
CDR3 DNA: TGTGCCAGCAGCCAAGATCTTGGGACGGTTGAAGCTTTCTTT

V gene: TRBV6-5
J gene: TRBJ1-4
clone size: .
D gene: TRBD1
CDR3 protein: CASSRDRGEKLFF
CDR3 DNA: TGTGCCAGCAGTCGGGACAGAGGAGAAAAACTGTTTTTT

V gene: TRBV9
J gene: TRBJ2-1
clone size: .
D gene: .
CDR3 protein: CASSVELARVAEQFF
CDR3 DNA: TGTGCCAGCAGCGTAGAACTAGCCAGGGTCGCGGAGCAGTTCTTC

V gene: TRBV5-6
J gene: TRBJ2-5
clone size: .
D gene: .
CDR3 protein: CASSLGPPLGMAKETQYF
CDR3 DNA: TGTGCCAGCAGCTTGGGCCCTCCCCTGGGAATGGCGAAAGAGACCCAGTACTTC

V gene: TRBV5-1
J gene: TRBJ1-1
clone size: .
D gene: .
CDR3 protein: CASSKGQNTEAFF
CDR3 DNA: TGCGCCAGCAGCAAGGGACAGAACACTGAAGCTTTCTTT

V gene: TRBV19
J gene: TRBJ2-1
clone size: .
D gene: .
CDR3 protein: CASSTLTSVQFF
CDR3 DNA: TGTGCCAGTAGTACCCTTACAAGCGTGCAGTTCTTC

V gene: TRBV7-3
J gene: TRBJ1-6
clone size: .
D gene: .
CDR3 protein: CASSLMGGAYNSPLHF
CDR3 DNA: TGTGCCAGCAGCCTCATGGGGGGAGCTTATAATTCACCCCTCCACTTT

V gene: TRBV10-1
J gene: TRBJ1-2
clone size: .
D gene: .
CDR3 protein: CASAAVATGHYGYTF
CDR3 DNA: TGCGCCAGCGCGGCTGTTGCGACAGGACACTATGGCTACACCTTC

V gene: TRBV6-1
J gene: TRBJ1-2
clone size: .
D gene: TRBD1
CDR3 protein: CASSETQGAYGYTF
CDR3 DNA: TGTGCCAGCAGTGAAACGCAGGGGGCCTATGGCTACACCTTC

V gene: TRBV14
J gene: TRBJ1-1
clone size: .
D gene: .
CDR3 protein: CASSWDQGNTEAFF
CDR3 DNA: TGTGCCAGCAGCTGGGACCAGGGAAACACTGAAGCTTTCTTT

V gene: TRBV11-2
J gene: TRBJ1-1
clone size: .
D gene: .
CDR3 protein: CASSLGGRDTEAFF
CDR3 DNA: TGTGCCAGCAGCTTAGGAGGACGGGACACTGAAGCTTTCTTT

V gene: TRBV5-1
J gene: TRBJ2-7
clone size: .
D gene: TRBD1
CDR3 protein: CASKPTGAPRDYEQYF
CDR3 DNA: TGCGCCAGTAAACCAACAGGGGCCCCCAGAGACTACGAGCAGTACTTC

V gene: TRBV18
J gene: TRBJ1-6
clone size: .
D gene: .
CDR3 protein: CASSPRDNSPLHF
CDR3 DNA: TGTGCCAGCTCACCACGCGACAATTCACCCCTCCACTTT

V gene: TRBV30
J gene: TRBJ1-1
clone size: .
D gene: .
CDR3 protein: CAWSATGRSEAFF
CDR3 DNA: TGTGCCTGGTCAGCCACAGGGCGCAGTGAAGCTTTCTTT

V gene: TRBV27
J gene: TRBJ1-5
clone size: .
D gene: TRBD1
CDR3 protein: CASGTGGYSNQPQHF
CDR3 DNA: TGTGCCAGCGGGACAGGGGGGTATAGCAATCAGCCCCAGCATTTT

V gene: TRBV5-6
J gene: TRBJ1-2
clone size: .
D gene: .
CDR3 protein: CASSLYPPEGYTF
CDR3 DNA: TGTGCCAGCAGCTTGTACCCCCCTGAAGGCTACACCTTC

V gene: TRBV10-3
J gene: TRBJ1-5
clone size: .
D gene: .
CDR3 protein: CAIAPRENQPQHF
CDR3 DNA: TGTGCCATAGCCCCCAGGGAAAATCAGCCCCAGCATTTT

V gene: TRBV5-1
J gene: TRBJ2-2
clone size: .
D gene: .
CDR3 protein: CASSWSISDTGELFF
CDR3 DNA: TGCGCCAGCAGCTGGTCAATTAGTGACACCGGGGAGCTGTTTTTT

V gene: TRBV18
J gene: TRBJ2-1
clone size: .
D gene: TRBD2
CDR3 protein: CASSPGLAGENEQFF
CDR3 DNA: TGTGCCAGCTCTCCAGGACTAGCGGGGGAAAATGAGCAGTTCTTC

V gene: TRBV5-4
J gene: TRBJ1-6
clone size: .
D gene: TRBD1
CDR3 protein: CASSSTGSGYNSPLHF
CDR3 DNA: TGTGCCAGCAGCTCGACAGGGAGTGGCTATAATTCACCCCTCCACTTT

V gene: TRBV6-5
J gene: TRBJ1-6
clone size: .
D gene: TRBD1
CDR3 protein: CASSYIQGRESPLHF
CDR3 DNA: TGTGCCAGCAGTTATATACAGGGGAGGGAGTCACCCCTCCACTTT

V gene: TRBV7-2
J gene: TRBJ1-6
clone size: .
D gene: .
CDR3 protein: CASSLSGIQGLSPLHF
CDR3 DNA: TGTGCCAGCAGCTTATCCGGGATTCAGGGACTTTCACCCCTCCACTTT

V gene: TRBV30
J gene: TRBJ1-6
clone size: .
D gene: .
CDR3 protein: CAWSLFRGGVSSPLHF
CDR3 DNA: TGTGCCTGGAGCCTTTTCCGAGGGGGGGTGTCTTCACCCCTCCACTTT

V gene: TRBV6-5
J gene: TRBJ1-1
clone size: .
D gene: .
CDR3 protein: CASSYSLGARTEAFF
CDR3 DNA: TGTGCCAGCAGTTACTCCCTGGGGGCCAGGACTGAAGCTTTCTTT

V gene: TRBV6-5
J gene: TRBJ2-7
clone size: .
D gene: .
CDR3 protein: CASNRGNPYEQYF
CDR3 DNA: TGTGCCAGCAATCGTGGCAATCCCTACGAGCAGTACTTC

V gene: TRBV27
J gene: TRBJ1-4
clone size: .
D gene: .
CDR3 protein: CASSLEGKGEKLFF
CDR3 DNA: TGTGCCAGCAGTTTAGAGGGAAAGGGTGAAAAACTGTTTTTT

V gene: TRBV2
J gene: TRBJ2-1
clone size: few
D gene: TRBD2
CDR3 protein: CASGRGAGTNEQFF
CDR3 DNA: TGTGCCAGCGGAAGGGGAGCGGGAACCAATGAGCAGTTCTTC

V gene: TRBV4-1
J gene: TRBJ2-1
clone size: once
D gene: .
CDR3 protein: CASSQEGRQYNEQFF
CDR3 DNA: TGCGCCAGCAGCCAAGAGGGGAGACAGTACAATGAGCAGTTCTTC

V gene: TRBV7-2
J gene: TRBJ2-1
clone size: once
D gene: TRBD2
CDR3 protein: CASSRGGGYNEQFF
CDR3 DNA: TGTGCCAGCAGCCGCGGCGGGGGATACAATGAGCAGTTCTTC

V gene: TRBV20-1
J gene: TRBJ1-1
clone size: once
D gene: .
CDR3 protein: CSASVKNTEAFF
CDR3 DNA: TGCAGTGCTAGTGTAAAGAACACTGAAGCTTTCTTT

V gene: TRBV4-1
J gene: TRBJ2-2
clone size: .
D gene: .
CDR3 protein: CASSQDPLASGGELFF
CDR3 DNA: TGCGCCAGCAGCCAAGATCCCCTGGCCAGCGGCGGGGAGCTGTTTTTT

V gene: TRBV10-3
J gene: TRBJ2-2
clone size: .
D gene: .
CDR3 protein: CAISDANTGELFF
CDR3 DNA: TGTGCCATCAGTGACGCGAACACCGGGGAGCTGTTTTTT

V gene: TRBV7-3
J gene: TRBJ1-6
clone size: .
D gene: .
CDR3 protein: CASSLRGVGSPLHF
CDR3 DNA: TGTGCCAGCAGCTTAAGGGGGGTGGGATCACCCCTCCACTTT

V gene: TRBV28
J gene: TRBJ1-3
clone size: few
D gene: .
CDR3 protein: CASSPRYERRLSGNTIYF
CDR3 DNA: TGTGCCAGCAGTCCACGCTACGAACGACGGCTCTCTGGAAACACCATATATTTT

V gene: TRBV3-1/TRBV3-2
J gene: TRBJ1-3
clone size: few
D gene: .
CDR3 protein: CASSRDEGNTIYF
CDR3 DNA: TGTGCCAGCAGCCGAGACGAAGGAAACACCATATATTTT

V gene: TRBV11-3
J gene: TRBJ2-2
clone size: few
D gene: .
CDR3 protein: CASSPPPGTGELFF
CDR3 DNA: TGTGCCAGCAGCCCACCTCCGGGCACCGGGGAGCTGTTTTTT

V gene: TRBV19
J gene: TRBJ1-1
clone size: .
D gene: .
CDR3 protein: CASSGGRVNTEAFF
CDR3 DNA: TGTGCCAGTAGTGGGGGACGGGTGAACACTGAAGCTTTCTTT

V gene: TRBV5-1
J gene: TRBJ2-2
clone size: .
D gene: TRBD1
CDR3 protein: CASSLGQVGTGELFF
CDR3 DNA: TGCGCCAGCAGCTTAGGACAGGTTGGGACCGGGGAGCTGTTTTTT

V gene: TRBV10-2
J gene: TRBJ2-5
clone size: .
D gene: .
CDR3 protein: CASRTGFVETQYF
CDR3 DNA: TGCGCCAGCAGAACAGGGTTTGTGGAGACCCAGTACTTC